The 20 T cell receptor beta chains below all came from one sample that was sequenced in a study of blood T cells in healthy people across ages. Then a second PCR, running roughly 7 to 12 cycles, was carried out with a sample-barcoded 5' primer and a J-beta primer mix. TCRdb ran MiXCR on the 5' RACE reads and lists one entry per CDR3 protein. The repertoire holds over 1.5 million distinct CDR3 sequences, with roughly 52% as singletons. Sequencing was performed on blood. Receptors were obtained from a middle-aged woman in good health.

The chain recombines TRBV29-1 with TRBJ2-1; 8 bases agree with TRBD2. CDR1 and CDR2 from the germline V gene are SQVTM and ANQGSEA. The CDR3 is 15 residues long. V was pared by 3 bases and J by 3 bases, with 7 bases of the junction left unmatched. CDR3 in amino acids: CSVDALSGSYNEQFF. Here the CDR3 DNA reads TGCAGCGTTGACGCCCTCAGCGGGAGCTACAATGAGCAGTTCTTC.

This clonotype came up a few times. The chain uses TRBV7-9 and TRBJ1-1, with D tentatively TRBD1 (5 bases). There are 14 residues in the CDR3. Between the trimmed V and J ends, which lost 5 bases and 4 bases, there was a span of 14 bases. Germline V gene sequence: CDR1 SEHNR, CDR2 FQNEAQ (reference sequence). The CDR3 spells CASSPGPAGTEAFF. The CDR3 nucleotides are TGTGCCAGCAGCCCGGGACCGGCGGGCACTGAAGCTTTCTTT.

As regards this clonotype: At one end, the junction sequence differs from germline, possibly due to a read error. The J gene is TRBJ2-3, the V gene TRBV10-3; 7 bases agree with TRBD2. Germline CDR1 reads ENHRY; CDR2 reads SYGVKD. The CDR3 loop spans 15 amino acids. The CDR3 DNA reads as TGTGCCGTCAGTGGGGGGGACGGCTACACAGATACGCAGTATTTT. The encoded protein is CAVSGGDGYTDTQYF.

The chain recombines TRBV11-2 with TRBJ2-1; 10 nucleotides agree with TRBD2. The CDR3 loop spans 17 amino acids. The V and J ends lost 5 bases and 8 bases, in that order; junction bases with no gene match: 15. The V gene's germline CDR1 is SGHAT and CDR2 FQNNGV. Written as DNA, the CDR3 is TGTGCCAGCAGCCGATCTCCAGCGGGGGGGCTTGCGGATGAGCAGTTCTTC. Residues: CASSRSPAGGLADEQFF.

The V and J genes are TRBV11-3 and TRBJ2-1; TRBD1 matches 7 bases. The CDR3 runs to 15 residues. V lost 1 base, J lost 8 bases, and 8 bases stayed unmatched. Germline CDR1 reads SGHNT; CDR2 reads YENEEA. The CDR3 reads CASSLGQGEIYEQFF. The CDR3 nucleotides are TGTGCCAGCAGCTTAGGACAGGGAGAAATCTATGAGCAGTTCTTC.

This clonotype has more than one count but fewer than ten. The chain uses TRBV7-9 and TRBJ1-2; 9 bases agree with TRBD1. The CDR3 has 17 residues. Trimming cost V 5 bases and J 3 bases; bases outside gene matches: 13. The V gene's germline CDR1 is SEHNR and CDR2 FQNEAQ (reference sequence). The DNA of the CDR3 is TGTGCCAGCAGCCCCTACAGTCGACAGGGGGTTGACTATGGCTACACCTTC. The encoded protein is CASSPYSRQGVDYGYTF.

V and J are TRBV25-1 and TRBJ2-5; D not certain. The CDR3 runs to 15 residues. V lost 2 bases and J lost 0, with 10 bases in between. The germline CDR1 and CDR2 sequences are MGHDK and SYGVNS. The CDR3 reads CASSEGFDYQETQYF. The CDR3 region has the DNA TGTGCCAGCAGTGAAGGTTTCGACTACCAAGAGACCCAGTACTTC. Based on the CDR3 plus reference TRBV25-1 and TRBJ2-5, the full variable domain is EADIYQTPRYLVIGTGKKITLECSQTMGHDKMYWYQQDPGMELHLIHYSYGVNSTEKGDLSSESTVSRIRTEHFPLTLESARPSHTSQYLCASSEGFDYQETQYFGPGTRLLVL.

This clonotype was recorded a few times. The chain joins TRBV7-2 to TRBJ2-1, with TRBD1 identical over 7 bases. The CDR3 is 13 residues long. CDR1 is SGHTA and CDR2 is FQGNSA in the germline V gene. V trimming: 5 bases; J trimming: 7 bases; junction bases outside the gene matches: 5. CDR3 coding DNA: TGTGCCAGCAGCCAGGGACAGCCAAATGAGCAGTTCTTC. Its translation is CASSQGQPNEQFF.

The V and J genes are TRBV6-2 or TRBV6-3 and TRBJ1-2, with D unclear. There are 14 residues in the CDR3. CDR1 is MNHEY and CDR2 is SVGEGT in the germline V gene. V lost 8 bases, J lost 4 bases, and 17 bases lay in between. CDR3 DNA sequence: TGTGCCAGCCGCGACACGGCCGAACTCTATGGCTACACCTTC. The encoded protein is CASRDTAELYGYTF.

This clonotype was seen a few times. The gene calls are TRBV7-8 and TRBJ2-7, with D possibly being TRBD2 (5 bases). The CDR3 has 15 residues. Germline CDR1 and CDR2: SGHVS and FQNEAQ. V was clipped by 2 bases and J by 3 bases, with 14 bases between them. The CDR3 DNA reads TGTGCCAGCAGCTTATACCCAGCGGAGGACTACGAGCAGTACTTC. It yields the protein CASSLYPAEDYEQYF.

The V call is TRBV20-1, the J call TRBJ1-2; TRBD1 matches at 11 bases. Germline lookup yields CDR1 DFQATT and CDR2 SNEGSKA (reference sequence). V was clipped by 7 bases and J by 4 bases; unmatched bases: 5. CDR3 length: 13 amino acids. CDR3 coding DNA: TGCAGTGTCCGGACAGGGGGCGCCTATGGCTACACCTTC. This gives the protein CSVRTGGAYGYTF.

As concerns this clonotype: One end of the junction is discordant with germline, which a read error may explain. V gene TRBV10-3 combines with J gene TRBJ2-3; no definite D call. Germline V gene data show CDR1 as ENHRY and CDR2 as SYGVKD. This CDR3 contains 14 residues. The CDR3 sequence: CAIKPTRTEDMQYF. The CDR3 DNA sequence: TGTGCCATCAAGCCGACTCGAACGGAAGATATGCAGTATTTT.

V gene TRBV6-4 combines with J gene TRBJ2-7, with D possibly TRBD2 on 6 matching bases. V gave up 8 bases and J gave up 7 bases, with 18 bases separating them. The CDR3 consists of 13 residues. Germline loops: CDR1 MRHNA, CDR2 SNTAGT. The CDR3 nucleotides are TGTGCCAGCTCTGTGGAGGGCGTGGGGGAGCAGTACTTC. It translates to CASSVEGVGEQYF.

V usage is TRBV20-1 and J usage is TRBJ1-2, with 8 bases matching TRBD1. V shed 3 bases, J shed 3 bases, and the junction held 3 bases outside the gene matches. The CDR3 has 13 amino acids. Per the germline V gene, CDR1 is DFQATT and CDR2 is SNEGSKA (reference sequence). The CDR3 loop is CSARTGADYGYTF. The CDR3 DNA follows: TGCAGTGCTAGGACAGGGGCCGACTATGGCTACACCTTC.

The chain combines TRBV6-5 with TRBJ2-3; possibly TRBD2 for D (6 bases). The CDR3 runs to 14 residues. CDR1 is MNHEY and CDR2 is SVGAGI in the germline V gene. V was trimmed by 0 bases and J by 7 bases, leaving 11 bases between them. The CDR3 region is CASSYSTSTNTQYF. In DNA, the CDR3 is TGTGCCAGCAGTTACTCTACTAGCACGAATACGCAGTATTTT.

The sample holds a few counts of this clonotype. The chain combines TRBV28 with TRBJ2-3, with TRBD1 matching over 10 bases. Germline CDR1 and CDR2: MDHEN and SYDVKM. With 9 bases clipped from V and 4 bases from J, the junction kept 10 bases outside the gene matches. The CDR3 extends over 15 amino acids. CDR3 region: CASPPGQGLADTQYF. The CDR3, as DNA: TGTGCCAGTCCACCGGGACAGGGGTTAGCAGATACGCAGTATTTT.

The chain uses TRBV7-2 and TRBJ2-4, with 11 bases identical to TRBD1. The V and J ends lost 1 base and 2 bases, in that order; junction bases with no gene match: 1. CDR1 and CDR2 (germline): SGHTA, FQGNSA. The CDR3 sequence is 16 residues long. The CDR3 region has the DNA TGTGCCAGCAGCTTAGTGGACAGGGGGCCCAAAAACATTCAGTACTTC. Its protein product is CASSLVDRGPKNIQYF.

CDR3 DNA: TGTGCCAGCAGCTCAGTCGGGCTTAACTATGGCTACACCTTC. This sequence encodes CASSSVGLNYGYTF. The chain joins TRBV5-5 to TRBJ1-2; D is ambiguous. Germline assignment: CDR1 SGHKS and CDR2 YYEKEE (reference sequence). This CDR3 comprises 14 residues. Trimming pared 3 bases from V and 1 base from J, leaving 10 bases between.

Notes on this clonotype: The junction differs from germline at one of its ends, possibly a read error. This rearrangement joins TRBV7-7 to TRBJ2-1; TRBD2 matches at 8 bases. The CDR3 runs to 15 residues. Looked up from germline, CDR1 is SSHAT and CDR2 is FNYEAQ (reference sequence). The DNA of the CDR3 is TGTGCTAGCAGCTTAGGTAGCGGGGCGGGCAATGAGCAGTTCTTC. Encoded protein: CASSLGSGAGNEQFF.

The table lists this clonotype with a few counts. This chain uses TRBV11-2 with TRBJ2-5; the match to TRBD1 covers 9 bases. This CDR3 contains 18 residues. Germline lookup yields CDR1 SGHAT and CDR2 FQNNGV. Germline trimming cut 0 bases from V and 1 base from J; bases unmatched to any gene: 9. The CDR3 loop is CASSLDWMGQGPQETQYF. As DNA, the CDR3 is TGTGCCAGCAGCTTAGATTGGATGGGACAGGGCCCCCAAGAGACCCAGTACTTC.